The rows below give T cell receptor beta chains drawn from one sample of a study of blood T cell repertoires in COVID-19. Here immunoSEQ multiplex PCR was the method, and the copy in TCRdb shows in-frame clones only, minus some. The table has under 80,000 clones, more than 75% seen once. Sequencing input: peripheral blood. These receptors all stem from a human donor in a cohort sampled during active COVID-19. The CDR3 runs from the conserved cysteine through the conserved F or W. D genes are given only for firm matches. Clone size is given for some rows only: seen once, a few or many times, or a class if the clone is expanded.

v_call	clone_size	d_call	j_call	cdr3_aa	cdr3_nt
TRBV6-1	-	-	TRBJ1-1	CASSEEGRVGRMNTEAFF	TGTGCCAGCAGTGAAGAAGGCAGGGTAGGACGCATGAACACTGAAGCTTTCTTT
TRBV4-1	-	-	TRBJ2-3	CASSPGRQGTDTQYF	TGCGCCAGCAGCCCGGGGAGGCAGGGCACAGATACGCAGTATTTT
TRBV20-1	-	TRBD2	TRBJ2-7	CSASAGGYEQYF	TGCAGTGCTAGTGCGGGGGGCTACGAGCAGTACTTC
TRBV20-1	-	TRBD1	TRBJ1-6	CSASPGQSPSSYNSPLHF	TGCAGTGCTAGTCCGGGACAGTCTCCGAGCTCCTATAATTCACCCCTCCACTTT
TRBV6-6	-	TRBD2	TRBJ2-3	CASSRPRGAGDPDTQYF	TGTGCCAGCAGTCGTCCCCGAGGAGCGGGAGATCCAGATACGCAGTATTTT
TRBV12-3/TRBV12-4	-	-	TRBJ2-3	CASSFRGDTQYF	TGTGCCAGCAGTTTCAGGGGAGATACGCAGTATTTT
TRBV4-2	-	TRBD2	TRBJ2-1	CASSQLLAGGPDEQFF	TGTGCCAGCAGCCAACTCCTAGCGGGAGGGCCCGATGAGCAGTTCTTC
TRBV10-3	-	-	TRBJ2-1	CAISEGGYNEQFF	TGTGCCATCAGCGAAGGGGGATACAATGAGCAGTTCTTC
TRBV2	-	-	TRBJ1-2	CASSAAGHPNYGYTF	TGTGCCAGCAGCGCAGCGGGACACCCTAACTATGGCTACACCTTC
TRBV4-1	few	-	TRBJ2-7	CASSQFPGLPYEQYF	TGCGCCAGCAGCCAGTTTCCGGGACTCCCCTACGAGCAGTACTTC
TRBV27	once	TRBD2	TRBJ2-1	CASSYGTSGLGNEQFF	TGTGCCAGCAGCTACGGGACTAGCGGGCTCGGGAATGAGCAGTTCTTC
TRBV2	few	TRBD1	TRBJ1-1	CASRRTGTEAFF	TGTGCCAGCAGGCGGACAGGCACTGAAGCTTTCTTT
TRBV6-5	-	-	TRBJ1-5	CASRRDSGQPQHF	TGTGCCAGCAGAAGGGACTCTGGGCAGCCCCAGCATTTT
TRBV6-6	-	-	TRBJ1-5	CASSYSTGGSNQPQHF	TGTGCCAGCAGTTACTCGACGGGAGGAAGCAATCAGCCCCAGCATTTT
TRBV30	-	-	TRBJ1-2	CAWSVLAGSGYTF	TGTGCCTGGAGTGTACTGGCAGGTAGTGGCTACACCTTC
TRBV6-5	-	-	TRBJ2-2	CASSRGGGAGELFF	TGTGCCAGCAGTAGGGGGGGTGGCGCCGGGGAGCTGTTTTTT
TRBV11-3	-	-	TRBJ2-1	CASSLGPVANEQFF	TGTGCCAGCAGCTTAGGTCCAGTAGCCAATGAGCAGTTCTTC
TRBV27	-	TRBD2	TRBJ2-1	CASSSRGLALTSYNEQFF	TGTGCCAGCAGCTCCCGTGGACTAGCGCTGACCTCCTACAATGAGCAGTTCTTC
TRBV2	-	TRBD2	TRBJ2-7	CASSALAGVYEQYF	TGTGCCAGCAGTGCCCTAGCGGGAGTCTACGAGCAGTACTTC
TRBV11-3	-	-	TRBJ1-2	CASSLGLAGSAFGYTF	TGTGCCAGCAGCTTAGGATTGGCAGGGTCGGCTTTTGGCTACACCTTC
TRBV19	-	-	TRBJ2-1	CATSRDDSSYNEQFF	TGTGCCACCTCGCGGGACGACAGCTCCTACAATGAGCAGTTCTTC
TRBV27	-	-	TRBJ1-2	CASSLAGGNIYRGYTF	TGTGCCAGCAGTTTGGCAGGAGGAAATATATATCGTGGCTACACCTTC
TRBV6-5	-	-	TRBJ1-4	CASSSGDSTNEKLFF	TGTGCCAGCAGTTCCGGAGATTCAACTAATGAAAAACTGTTTTTT
TRBV9	-	-	TRBJ1-1	CASSGGYTGQRTEAFF	TGTGCCAGCAGCGGGGGGTACACAGGGCAGAGGACTGAAGCTTTCTTT
TRBV5-1	-	-	TRBJ2-3	CASSYTGITDTQYF	TGCGCCAGCAGCTATACAGGGATAACAGATACGCAGTATTTT
TRBV7-9	-	-	TRBJ2-3	CASSTRLSPTKSTDTQYF	TGTGCCAGCAGCACGAGACTATCCCCAACGAAAAGCACAGATACGCAGTATTTT
TRBV24-1	-	-	TRBJ2-3	CATSDPSLPPTYADTQYF	TGTGCCACCAGTGACCCATCCCTCCCACCCACTTACGCAGATACGCAGTATTTT
TRBV5-1	-	TRBD1	TRBJ2-5	CASTSLGQAQETQYF	TGCGCCAGCACTTCTTTGGGACAGGCGCAAGAGACCCAGTACTTC
TRBV5-1	-	-	TRBJ2-4	CASSLGPRLAKNIQYF	TGCGCCAGCAGCTTGGGGCCTCGACTAGCCAAAAACATTCAGTACTTC
TRBV19	-	TRBD2	TRBJ2-1	CASKRAGDYNEQFF	TGTGCCAGTAAACGGGCGGGGGATTACAATGAGCAGTTCTTC
TRBV29-1	-	-	TRBJ2-7	CSVYGGFDEQYF	TGCAGCGTCTACGGGGGATTCGACGAGCAGTACTTC
TRBV7-9	-	-	TRBJ2-3	CASSLAFRGASQYF	TGTGCCAGCAGCTTAGCCTTTCGGGGGGCCTCCCAGTATTTT
TRBV3-1/TRBV3-2	-	TRBD1	TRBJ1-2	CASSPPGQGARGYGYTF	TGTGCCAGCAGCCCCCCGGGACAGGGGGCGCGTGGCTATGGCTACACCTTC
TRBV6-5	-	TRBD1	TRBJ2-7	CASRTGTGASYEQYF	TGTGCCAGCAGAACCGGGACAGGGGCCTCCTACGAGCAGTACTTC
TRBV5-1	-	TRBD2	TRBJ2-3	CASSFGLAGGQNTQYF	TGCGCCAGCAGCTTTGGGCTAGCGGGAGGGCAAAATACGCAGTATTTT
TRBV5-1	-	-	TRBJ2-3	CASSLASLRTDTQYF	TGCGCCAGCAGCTTGGCATCCCTACGCACAGATACGCAGTATTTT
TRBV28	few	TRBD2	TRBJ2-1	CASSSAGTSGSYSRFF	TGTGCCAGCAGTTCGGCCGGGACTAGCGGGAGCTATAGCCGGTTCTTC
TRBV14	-	-	TRBJ1-1	CASSQDRSTEAFF	TGTGCCAGCAGCCAAGATCGGAGCACTGAAGCTTTCTTT
TRBV10-3	-	TRBD1	TRBJ1-1	CAISEGTGATGEAFF	TGTGCCATCAGTGAGGGGACAGGGGCGACTGGTGAAGCTTTCTTT
TRBV30	-	TRBD2	TRBJ2-3	CAWGEGGADTQYF	TGTGCCTGGGGGGAGGGAGGCGCAGATACGCAGTATTTT
TRBV11-3	-	TRBD2	TRBJ2-1	CASSPFLSGRAYNEQFF	TGTGCCAGCAGCCCATTCCTCAGCGGGAGGGCCTACAATGAGCAGTTCTTC
TRBV6-5	-	-	TRBJ1-5	CASRPGWGQPQHF	TGTGCCAGCAGACCAGGGTGGGGTCAGCCCCAGCATTTT
TRBV28	-	-	TRBJ1-4	CASGQLNEKLFF	TGTGCCAGTGGGCAGCTGAATGAAAAACTGTTTTTT
TRBV19	few	-	TRBJ1-3	CASKTGQSSGNTIYF	TGTGCCAGTAAGACGGGACAAAGCTCTGGAAACACCATATATTTT
TRBV5-1	-	TRBD1	TRBJ2-5	CASSASGQVVETQYF	TGCGCCAGCAGCGCCTCGGGACAGGTCGTCGAGACCCAGTACTTC
TRBV3-1/TRBV3-2	-	-	TRBJ1-4	CASSQDGPGVELFF	TGTGCCAGCAGCCAAGATGGCCCGGGGGTCGAACTGTTTTTT
TRBV6-4	-	TRBD2	TRBJ2-5	CASSEAAGEGETQYF	TGTGCCAGCAGTGAGGCAGCGGGAGAAGGAGAGACCCAGTACTTC
TRBV29-1	-	TRBD2	TRBJ2-1	CSVEGLGRNEQFF	TGCAGCGTTGAGGGACTAGGTAGGAATGAGCAGTTCTTC
TRBV11-1	-	TRBD2	TRBJ2-7	CATSGTTLEEQYF	TGTGCCACCTCCGGGACTACCCTCGAAGAGCAGTACTTC